Below, one TCR beta chain is given with its context. The count of this clone is one. Its recognized antigen is unknown. No per-base quality is available; no much larger clone lies one base away. Genomic DNA was extracted from sorted cells for sequencing of the TCRbeta CDR3 region. TCRbeta CDR3 regions were sequenced using the immunoSEQ Assay. The immuneACCESS repertoire file appears here via TCRdb, limited to in-frame rearrangements. These files lack a portion of the clones; in checked studies, under half of the deficit traces to unresolved V genes, and the cause of the others is not known. The sample includes about 100,000 clones, with approximately 90% observed a single time. Together, the top ten hold under 0.65% of the sample. Cut back by 4 bases and 5 bases, the V and J ends lie 11 bases apart. The germline V gene specifies KGHSH as CDR1 and LQKENI as CDR2. CDR3 length: 13 amino acids, cysteine to phenylalanine. Only the CDR3 part of the read is kept: 39 bases, read in frame from the first base.

This specimen comes from a study of OX40 agonist ivuxolimab in advanced cancers. General notes on the study: Ivuxolimab was an agonistic, fully human IgG2 monoclonal antibody directed against OX40 (CD134), a costimulatory receptor. Intravenous ivuxolimab was administered to patients every 2 weeks at six dose levels: 0.01, 0.1, 0.3, 1.5, 3 and 10 mg/kg. Among the roughly 52 dose-escalation patients, about 19 had hepatocellular carcinoma, approximately 15 melanoma, 9 renal cell carcinoma and 9 head and neck cancer. A male proportion of 75% to 85% and a mean age of 60 years, ranging from roughly 23 to 79, were recorded for the dose-escalation cohort. Prior anti-PD-1, anti-PD-L1 or anti-CTLA-4 therapy was permitted, and less than 45% of dose-escalation patients had received checkpoint inhibitors. Partial responses occurred in three dose-escalation patients: two with cutaneous melanoma and one with hepatocellular carcinoma. The purpose of peripheral TCRbeta sequencing was to test whether ivuxolimab changed TCR sequence diversity and led to clonal T-cell expansion. The paper describes the monotherapy dose-escalation part (N ≈ 52 patients) of the phase I trial of ivuxolimab.

The trial excluded patients who had a history of autoimmune disease or were on systemic immunosuppression. Peripheral blood for TCR sequencing was collected from all dose cohorts at baseline, on cycle 4 day 1, and on cycle 7 day 1. Samples were obtained from an open-label, multicenter, first-in-human phase I dose-escalation trial of ivuxolimab. Adults with locally advanced or metastatic melanoma, renal cell carcinoma, hepatocellular carcinoma or head and neck squamous cell carcinoma were enrolled in the trial. Before TCR sequencing, CD4+ T cells and CD8+ T cells were sorted from peripheral blood as separate populations. The paper's findings and limits, for the study overall: The antigen specificity of the peripheral T cells that underwent clonal expansion was not determined. In the 0.1-3.0 mg/kg groups, partial responders were among the patients with the lowest normalized peripheral clonal expansion, particularly in CD8+ T cells. After ivuxolimab, expanded clones were on average more numerous among CD8+ T cells than among CD4+ T cells. Low levels of normalized T-cell clonal expansion were also seen in some nonresponding patients. At doses from 0.1 to 3.0 mg/kg, clonal expansion was seen in both CD4+ and CD8+ blood T cells between baseline and week 6.

The rearrangement joined TRBV18 to TRBJ1-2; TRBD1 is possibly the D segment (6 matching bases). This receptor was identified in an adult with an advanced solid tumor such as melanoma, head and neck, liver or kidney cancer. Sequencing was performed on CD4+ or CD8+ T cells sorted from blood, taken in a trial of the OX40 agonist ivuxolimab. The nucleotides read TGTGCCAGCTCACAGGACAGCACTTATGGCTACACCTTC. It translates to CASSQDSTYGYTF.